This TCR beta chain is from a study of blood T cell repertoires in COVID-19. The overall study: Some COVID-19 samples were acute and others convalescent; all came from the United States, Italy and Spain.

Only a few counts were recorded for this clone. Authors' methods: Reference gene primer amplification gave nucleated cell count estimates. The data were produced by immunoSEQ multiplex PCR, yet TCRdb's version contains in-frame clones alone and is incomplete. D and trimming were read from the DNA, whereas the V and J calls and clone size are those reported in that table. This table holds 200,000 to 300,000 clones, just under 90% found once. Participants were aged about 18 to 100 years from more than 20 US areas. Participants' own reports of clinical history determined their cohort assignment. The clonotype comes from a man in his fifties or sixties who had been exposed to COVID-19. Sequencing was carried out using PBMCs or T cells enriched from blood (not recorded which).

The CDR3 region is CSASSVINEKLFF. The CDR3 DNA reads TGCAGTGCTAGTTCAGTCATCAATGAAAAACTGTTTTTT. V gene TRBV20-1 combines with J gene TRBJ1-4, with D unclear. Trimming pared 3 bases from V and 5 bases from J, leaving 10 bases between. This CDR3 region has 13 residues. Germline V gene data show CDR1 as DFQATT and CDR2 as SNEGSKA (reference sequence).